Below are 17 T cell receptor beta chains sequenced from a single sample in a study of control samples from healthy donors and cancer patients. Only in-frame clones appear in the TCRdb table, and some are missing; sequencing was by immunoSEQ multiplex PCR. The sample shows 350,000 to 450,000 clones, 80% to 95% of them seen only once. Sequenced material: PBMCs. The origin of the receptors is a man in his forties with head and neck cancer.

The chain joins TRBV4-1 to TRBJ2-5; 11 bases match TRBD1. The CDR3 contains 16 residues. The germline CDR1 and CDR2 sequences are MGHRA and YSYEKL. The junction had 7 bases not matched to a gene; V was cut back by 3 bases and J by 4 bases. In DNA form, the CDR3 reads TGCGCCAGCAGCCAGGGGACAGGGGGTTCCGGAGAGACCCAGTACTTC. This codes for CASSQGTGGSGETQYF.

J is TRBJ1-5 and V is TRBV30; no reliable D call. This CDR3 contains 13 residues. Between the trimmed V and J ends, which lost 0 bases and 3 bases, there was a span of 6 bases. CDR1 and CDR2 from the germline V gene are GTSNPN and SVGIG (reference sequence). The CDR3 DNA follows: TGTGCCTGGAGTGTAAAGGACAATCAGCCCCAGCATTTT. As protein: CAWSVKDNQPQHF.

The table lists this clone with many counts. The genes are TRBV6-4 and TRBJ2-1; TRBD2 matches at 13 bases. V lost 6 bases and J lost 8; bases outside the gene matches: 7. The CDR3 totals 15 residues. CDR1 MRHNA and CDR2 SNTAGT come from the germline V gene. CDR3 protein: CASSNGTSGNDEQFF. CDR3 sequence (DNA): TGTGCCAGCAGCAACGGGACTAGCGGGAATGATGAGCAGTTCTTC.

V is TRBV3-1 (or the pseudogene TRBV3-2) and J is TRBJ2-4; 7 bases align to TRBD1. This CDR3 has 15 residues. Germline CDR1 and CDR2: LGHDT and YNNKEL (reference sequence). The V segment lost 2 bases and the J segment 4 bases; nucleotides outside the gene matches: 5. For the CDR3, the DNA is TGTGCCAGCAGCCAACCAGGGACAGAAAAAAACATTCAGTACTTC. The encoded protein is CASSQPGTEKNIQYF.

V usage is TRBV28 and J usage is TRBJ2-7; 11 nucleotides align to TRBD2. CDR1 is MDHEN and CDR2 is SYDVKM in the germline V gene. This CDR3 contains 14 residues. Trimming took 6 bases from V and 5 from J; bases not matched to a gene: 6. The CDR3: CASSNSGRGDEQYF. Written as DNA, the CDR3 is TGTGCCAGCAGCAATAGCGGGAGGGGCGACGAGCAGTACTTC.

The rearrangement joins TRBV9 to TRBJ2-2; 7 nucleotides line up with TRBD1. V lost 1 base, J lost 0 bases, and 0 bases stayed unmatched. CDR1 SGDLS and CDR2 YYNGEE come from the germline V gene. The CDR3 extends over 15 amino acids. The CDR3 region is CASSVQGANTGELFF. In nucleotides, the CDR3 is TGTGCCAGCAGCGTACAGGGGGCGAACACCGGGGAGCTGTTTTTT.

The chain recombines TRBV7-6 with TRBJ2-3; the match to TRBD2 covers 10 bases. The V gene's germline CDR1 is SGHVS and CDR2 FNYEAQ. This CDR3 is built from 15 residues. V was pared by 2 bases and J by 6 bases, with 5 bases of the junction left unmatched. The CDR3 region is CASSLPSGSGDTQYF. The CDR3 nucleotides are TGTGCCAGCAGCTTACCTAGCGGGAGTGGGGATACGCAGTATTTT.

The gene calls are TRBV28 and TRBJ2-2; tentative D call: TRBD1 (6 bases). This CDR3 comprises 17 residues. Germline V gene sequence: CDR1 MDHEN, CDR2 SYDVKM. Trimming took off 3 bases at V and 3 bases at J, with 17 bases between the two ends. The CDR3 nucleotides are TGTGCCAGCAGTTTTGGAAGATGGGGGCTAGACACCGGGGAGCTGTTTTTT. Translation: CASSFGRWGLDTGELFF.

The rearrangement links TRBV3-1 (or the pseudogene TRBV3-2) to TRBJ2-5; no clear D. The CDR3 has 14 amino acids. Germline V gene lookup returns CDR1 LGHDT and CDR2 YNNKEL (reference sequence). Trimming shortened V by 2 bases and J by 0 bases, and 7 bases separated the two germline ends. The CDR3: CASSQTGDQETQYF. The DNA for the CDR3 is TGTGCCAGCAGCCAAACCGGTGACCAAGAGACCCAGTACTTC.

The CDR3 nucleotides are TGTGCCAGCAGCTTCCCCGGGACAGGGGTGCATGAAAAACTGTTTTTT. Amino acid sequence: CASSFPGTGVHEKLFF. The V call is TRBV7-9, the J call TRBJ1-4, with 10 bases aligning to TRBD1. This CDR3 comprises 16 residues. Per the germline V gene, CDR1 is SEHNR and CDR2 is FQNEAQ (reference sequence). V shed 3 bases and J 6 bases; nucleotides not matched to a gene: 7.

The chain has TRBV3-1 (or the pseudogene TRBV3-2) and TRBJ2-5; 11 positions agree with TRBD2. CDR3 length equals 15 residues. After removal of 5 bases from V and 5 bases from J, the junction contained 7 bases not matched to a gene. In germline, CDR1 is LGHDT, CDR2 YNNKEL (reference sequence). CDR3 protein: CASSSGTSGFETQYF. DNA for the CDR3: TGTGCCAGCAGCTCCGGGACTAGCGGTTTCGAGACCCAGTACTTC.

The chain joins TRBV4-1 to TRBJ1-5; D may be TRBD1 (6 bases). Germline V lookup: CDR1 MGHRA, CDR2 YSYEKL. The CDR3 is made up of 15 amino acids. Trimming took 1 base from V and 5 from J, leaving 12 bases between them. The CDR3 DNA follows: TGCGCCAGCAGCCAAGTCGCCGGGACATATCAGCCCCAGCATTTT. This gives the protein CASSQVAGTYQPQHF.

V usage is TRBV5-1 and J usage is TRBJ1-1; 9 nucleotides align to TRBD1. In germline, CDR1 is SGHRS, CDR2 YFSETQ. The CDR3 sequence is 15 residues long. Trimming took 3 bases from V and 5 from J; bases not matched to a gene: 8. CDR3 protein: CASSSSGTGLTEAFF. CDR3 DNA: TGCGCCAGCAGCTCTTCCGGGACAGGGCTTACTGAAGCTTTCTTT.

This rearrangement joins TRBV28 to TRBJ2-3; D ambiguous. V gave up 5 bases and J gave up 1 base, with 10 bases separating them. From germline, CDR1 is MDHEN and CDR2 SYDVKM. The CDR3 totals 14 residues. Written as DNA, the CDR3 is TGTGCCAGCAGTCCGAACAGCCGCACAGATACGCAGTATTTT. As protein: CASSPNSRTDTQYF.

This sequence joins TRBV5-1 and TRBJ1-4; D perhaps matches TRBD1 (5 bases). Germline-derived CDR1 and CDR2 are SGHRS and YFSETQ. V lost 0 bases, J lost 8 bases, and 14 bases lay in between. This CDR3 has 15 residues. The CDR3 DNA reads as TGCGCCAGCAGCTTGGCCGGGGGGTACGAGGAAAAACTGTTTTTT. Protein sequence: CASSLAGGYEEKLFF.

Here the CDR3 DNA reads TGTGCCAGCAGCGCGGGACAGAGGAAAGCTTTCTTT. Protein: CASSAGQRKAFF. The gene calls are TRBV11-2 and TRBJ1-1; 7 bases are shared with TRBD1. Germline CDR1 and CDR2: SGHAT and FQNNGV. V gave up 5 bases and J gave up 9 bases; unmatched junction bases: 6. This CDR3 region has 12 residues.

The V gene is TRBV19, the J gene TRBJ1-2; 9 bases map to TRBD1. Trimming cost V 6 bases and J 4 bases; bases outside gene matches: 6. The germline V gene encodes CDR1 LNHDA and CDR2 SQIVND (reference sequence). This CDR3 comprises 14 residues. CDR3: CASRWGQGAYGYTF. CDR3 DNA: TGTGCCAGTAGGTGGGGACAGGGTGCCTATGGCTACACCTTC.